This is a list of T cell receptor beta chains from one sample in a study of blood T cell repertoires in COVID-19. Sequencing was performed with immunoSEQ multiplex PCR; in TCRdb, only in-frame clones are kept and a portion is missing. This table holds approximately 200,000 clones, approximately 90% found once. Sequenced material: peripheral blood. The source of these receptors is a man aged 50-59 years with acute or convalescent COVID-19. Each CDR3 is given with its conserved first and last residue. The D gene is left open where the match is weak. For some rows the clone size is stated as once, few or many, or as a class when expanded; others skip it.

d_call | cdr3_length | clone_size | j_call | v_call | cdr3_aa | cdr3_nt
TRBD1 | 14 | NA | TRBJ1-6 | TRBV30 | CAWSAGQTNSPLHF | TGTGCCTGGAGTGCGGGACAGACCAATTCACCCCTCCACTTT
NA | 14 | NA | TRBJ1-1 | TRBV5-6 | CASSPYVGGTEAFF | TGTGCCAGCAGCCCGTATGTGGGGGGGACTGAAGCTTTCTTT
TRBD1 | 14 | NA | TRBJ1-6 | TRBV5-4 | CASSPGQLGSPLHF | TGTGCCAGCAGCCCGGGACAGCTCGGTTCACCCCTCCACTTT
NA | 14 | NA | TRBJ2-3 | TRBV6-5 | CASSYSRGTDTQYF | TGTGCCAGCAGTTACTCTAGAGGCACAGATACGCAGTATTTT
TRBD1 | 13 | NA | TRBJ1-1 | TRBV7-9 | CASTLGDRTEAFF | TGTGCCAGCACCTTAGGGGACAGAACTGAAGCTTTCTTT
NA | 15 | NA | TRBJ2-1 | TRBV6-5 | CASSYSPGSYNEQFF | TGTGCCAGCAGTTACTCTCCGGGGAGCTACAATGAGCAGTTCTTC
TRBD1 | 17 | few | TRBJ1-2 | TRBV15 | CATSRGGLRDRAFGYTF | TGTGCCACCAGCAGAGGCGGGTTAAGGGACAGGGCATTTGGCTACACCTTC
NA | 14 | once | TRBJ2-1 | TRBV6-5 | CASSYGQGRNEQFF | TGTGCCAGCAGTTACGGGCAGGGGCGGAATGAGCAGTTCTTC
TRBD1 | 15 | few | TRBJ1-5 | TRBV6-5 | CASSSGQGYNQPQHF | TGTGCCAGCAGTTCAGGACAGGGTTACAATCAGCCCCAGCATTTT
NA | 14 | NA | TRBJ1-5 | TRBV15 | CATSRDIGDGPQHF | TGTGCCACCAGCAGAGATATCGGAGATGGGCCCCAGCATTTT
NA | 14 | NA | TRBJ1-1 | TRBV2 | CASSGQGFGTEAFF | TGTGCCAGCAGTGGCCAGGGGTTCGGCACTGAAGCTTTCTTT
NA | 13 | NA | TRBJ1-1 | TRBV7-2 | CASSLAGPKSAFF | TGTGCCAGCAGCTTAGCGGGGCCAAAGAGCGCTTTCTTT